This is a list of T cell receptor beta chains from one sample in a study of cytomegalovirus exposure and HLA in healthy donors. TCRdb keeps only in-frame clones here, not all; method: immunoSEQ multiplex PCR. The sample records about 170,000 clones, 76% being singletons. Specimen: PBMCs. The receptors derive from a female donor in good health and CMV-seronegative. The CDR3 runs from the conserved cysteine through the conserved F or W. Each record gives: clone size, D gene, J gene, V gene, CDR3 protein, CDR3 DNA. The D gene is left open where the match is weak. Some rows have no size entry. The others give once, few or many, or a class for an expanded clone.

NA	TRBD1	TRBJ2-7	TRBV6-1	CASGQGIRTYEQYF	TGTGCCAGCGGACAGGGGATAAGGACCTACGAGCAGTACTTC
NA	NA	TRBJ2-6	TRBV7-3	CASSPRPRDSGANGLTF	TGTGCCAGCAGCCCCCGCCCTCGAGACTCTGGGGCCAACGGCCTGACTTTC
medium-sized	TRBD1	TRBJ1-1	TRBV6-1	CASSPRTGVNTEAFF	TGTGCCAGCAGTCCCAGGACAGGGGTGAACACTGAAGCTTTCTTT
once	NA	TRBJ2-7	TRBV28	CASRGQAYEQYF	TGTGCCAGCAGGGGCCAGGCCTACGAGCAGTACTTC
NA	NA	TRBJ2-2	TRBV9	CASSVVESSTVTGELFF	TGTGCCAGCAGCGTAGTGGAGTCTTCAACGGTTACCGGGGAGCTGTTTTTT
NA	TRBD2	TRBJ2-3	TRBV5-6	CASYQVRGLAAYTDTQYF	TGTGCCAGCTACCAGGTTAGAGGACTAGCGGCTTACACAGATACGCAGTATTTT
few	NA	TRBJ1-3	TRBV10-3	CAIMSAGPIYF	TGTGCCATCATGTCGGCAGGGCCAATATATTTT
NA	TRBD1	TRBJ1-2	TRBV7-9	CASRPGQGRKAGGYTF	TGTGCCAGCAGACCCGGACAGGGGAGGAAGGCGGGCGGCTACACCTTC
NA	NA	TRBJ2-1	TRBV21-1	CASSDERGGNNEQFF	TGTGCCAGCAGCGACGAGCGGGGCGGAAACAATGAGCAGTTCTTC
NA	NA	TRBJ2-7	TRBV5-4	CASSLPAPPYEQYF	TGTGCCAGCAGCTTGCCAGCGCCTCCCTACGAGCAGTACTTC
NA	TRBD1	TRBJ2-7	TRBV7-2	CASRQTGIEDEQYF	TGTGCCAGCCGCCAGACAGGGATTGAGGACGAGCAGTACTTC
NA	TRBD1	TRBJ1-2	TRBV30	CAWSDRDNGYTF	TGTGCCTGGAGCGACAGGGATAATGGCTACACCTTC
NA	NA	TRBJ2-7	TRBV6-5	CASSLWQGHSSYEQYF	TGTGCCAGCAGTTTATGGCAGGGGCATTCCTCCTACGAGCAGTACTTC
few	NA	TRBJ1-6	TRBV21-1	CASSKAGLGSNSPLHF	TGTGCCAGCAGCAAAGCTGGGCTCGGGAGTAATTCACCCCTCCACTTT
NA	NA	TRBJ2-5	TRBV10-2	CASTQGYLETQYF	TGCGCCAGCACGCAGGGGTACTTGGAGACCCAGTACTTC
NA	NA	TRBJ1-3	TRBV2	CASRAFDSGNTIYF	TGTGCCAGCAGGGCTTTCGACTCTGGAAACACCATATATTTT
NA	TRBD1	TRBJ2-2	TRBV9	CASSVEGGFHGELFF	TGTGCCAGCAGCGTAGAAGGGGGCTTCCACGGGGAGCTGTTTTTT
NA	NA	TRBJ2-6	TRBV4-2	CASSRASGELSSGANVLTF	TGTGCCAGCAGCCGGGCGTCAGGGGAACTAAGCTCTGGGGCCAACGTCCTGACTTTC
NA	TRBD1	TRBJ2-4	TRBV30	CAWLGTENIQYF	TGTGCCTGGTTAGGGACAGAAAACATTCAGTACTTC
NA	NA	TRBJ2-3	TRBV6-6	CASSRSLVGVADTQYF	TGTGCCAGCAGCCGTTCACTTGTAGGGGTGGCAGATACGCAGTATTTT
NA	NA	TRBJ1-2	TRBV11-2	CASGGVRGYTF	TGTGCCAGCGGGGGGGTTCGTGGCTACACCTTC
once	NA	TRBJ2-4	TRBV7-9	CASSLALGGAKNIQYF	TGTGCCAGCAGCTTAGCCCTCGGAGGGGCCAAAAACATTCAGTACTTC
NA	TRBD2	TRBJ2-2	TRBV19	CASSIGGRASGELFF	TGTGCCAGTAGTATAGGCGGGAGGGCCTCCGGGGAGCTGTTTTTT
NA	NA	TRBJ1-4	TRBV19	CASSPTYVPNEKLFF	TGTGCCAGTAGCCCAACCTACGTGCCAAATGAAAAACTGTTTTTT
NA	NA	TRBJ1-1	TRBV7-6	CASSLDRNTEAFF	TGTGCCAGCAGCTTAGACAGGAACACTGAAGCTTTCTTT
NA	NA	TRBJ1-5	TRBV5-6	CASSLRGYSNQPQHF	TGTGCCAGCAGCTTGCGGGGATATAGCAATCAGCCCCAGCATTTT
NA	NA	TRBJ2-7	TRBV6-5	CASSPDGLSEQYF	TGTGCCAGCAGTCCCGACGGACTATCCGAGCAGTACTTC
few	TRBD2	TRBJ2-3	TRBV19	CASSPRLAGDGDTQYF	TGTGCCAGTAGCCCTAGACTAGCGGGCGATGGAGATACGCAGTATTTT
NA	TRBD1	TRBJ2-4	TRBV6-4	CASKKTGPKNIQYF	TGTGCCAGCAAGAAGACAGGGCCCAAAAACATTCAGTACTTC
NA	NA	TRBJ2-6	TRBV18	CASSPLGSGANGLTF	TGTGCCAGCTCACCACTCGGGTCTGGGGCCAACGGCCTGACTTTC
NA	NA	TRBJ1-2	TRBV4-1	CASSQGFRDNGYTF	TGCGCCAGCAGCCAAGGATTCCGGGATAATGGCTACACCTTC
NA	TRBD2	TRBJ2-7	TRBV27	CASSLLASGSDEQYF	TGTGCCAGCAGTTTATTGGCTAGCGGGAGCGACGAGCAGTACTTC
NA	NA	TRBJ1-1	TRBV4-2	CASSQEQDTEAFF	TGTGCCAGCAGCCAAGAACAGGACACTGAAGCTTTCTTT